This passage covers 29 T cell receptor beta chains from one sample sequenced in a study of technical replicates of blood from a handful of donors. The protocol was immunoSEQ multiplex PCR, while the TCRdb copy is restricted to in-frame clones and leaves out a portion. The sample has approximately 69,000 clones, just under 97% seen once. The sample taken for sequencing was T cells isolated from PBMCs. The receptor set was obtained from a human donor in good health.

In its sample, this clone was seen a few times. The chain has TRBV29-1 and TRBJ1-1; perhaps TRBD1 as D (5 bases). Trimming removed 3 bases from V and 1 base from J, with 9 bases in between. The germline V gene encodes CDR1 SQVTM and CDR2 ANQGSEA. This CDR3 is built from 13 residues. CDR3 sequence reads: CSVEEQENTEAFF. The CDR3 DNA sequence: TGCAGCGTTGAGGAACAGGAGAACACTGAAGCTTTCTTT.

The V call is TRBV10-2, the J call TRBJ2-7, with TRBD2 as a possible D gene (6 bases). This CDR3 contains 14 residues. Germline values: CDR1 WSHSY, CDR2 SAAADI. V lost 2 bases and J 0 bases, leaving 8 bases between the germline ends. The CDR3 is CASSETGLSYEQYF. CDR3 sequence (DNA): TGCGCCAGCAGTGAGACGGGACTCTCCTACGAGCAGTACTTC.

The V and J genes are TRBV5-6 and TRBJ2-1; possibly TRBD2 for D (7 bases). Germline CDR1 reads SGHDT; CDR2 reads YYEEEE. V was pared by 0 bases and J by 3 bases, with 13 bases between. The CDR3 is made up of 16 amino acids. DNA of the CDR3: TGTGCCAGCAGCTTGGGCGGGGGCCGCCTCTACAATGAGCAGTTCTTC. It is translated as CASSLGGGRLYNEQFF.

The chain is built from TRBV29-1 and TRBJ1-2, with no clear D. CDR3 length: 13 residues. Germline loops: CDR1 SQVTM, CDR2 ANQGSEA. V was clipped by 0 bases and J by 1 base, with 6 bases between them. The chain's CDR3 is CSVEDGFNYGYTF. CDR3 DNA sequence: TGCAGCGTTGAAGACGGGTTTAACTATGGCTACACCTTC.

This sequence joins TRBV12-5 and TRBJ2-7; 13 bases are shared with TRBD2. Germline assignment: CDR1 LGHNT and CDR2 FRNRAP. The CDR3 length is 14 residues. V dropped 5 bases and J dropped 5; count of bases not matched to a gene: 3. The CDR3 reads CASGPGLAGDEQYF. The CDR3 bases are TGTGCTAGTGGTCCCGGACTAGCGGGGGACGAGCAGTACTTC.

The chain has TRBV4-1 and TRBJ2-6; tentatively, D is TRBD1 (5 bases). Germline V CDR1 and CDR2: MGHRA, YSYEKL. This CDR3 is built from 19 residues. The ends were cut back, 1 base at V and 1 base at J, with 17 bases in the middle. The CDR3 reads CASSQVLGRARSGANVLTF. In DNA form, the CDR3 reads TGCGCCAGCAGCCAAGTCCTCGGCAGGGCGAGGTCTGGGGCCAACGTCCTGACTTTC.

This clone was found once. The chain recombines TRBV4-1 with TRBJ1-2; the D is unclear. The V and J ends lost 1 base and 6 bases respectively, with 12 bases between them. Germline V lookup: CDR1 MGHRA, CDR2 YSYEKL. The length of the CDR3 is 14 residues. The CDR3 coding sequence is TGCGCCAGCAGCCAAGTTTTGGTCGGGGATGGCTACACCTTC. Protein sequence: CASSQVLVGDGYTF.

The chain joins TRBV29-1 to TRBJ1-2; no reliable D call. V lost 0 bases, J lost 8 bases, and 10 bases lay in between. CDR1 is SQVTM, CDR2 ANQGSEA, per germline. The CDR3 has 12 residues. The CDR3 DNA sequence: TGCAGCGTTGAAGAATCGAGTGAGGGCTACACCTTC. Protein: CSVEESSEGYTF.

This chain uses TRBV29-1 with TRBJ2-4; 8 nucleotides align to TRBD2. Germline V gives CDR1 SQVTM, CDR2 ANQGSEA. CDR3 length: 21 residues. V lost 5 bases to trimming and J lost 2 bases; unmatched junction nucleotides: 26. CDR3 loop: CSVFGRLGQSYGGAPKNIQYF. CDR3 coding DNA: TGCAGCGTTTTCGGACGACTAGGACAGTCCTACGGGGGGGCCCCCAAAAACATTCAGTACTTC. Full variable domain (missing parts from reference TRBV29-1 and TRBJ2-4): SAVISQKPSRDICQRGTSLTIQCQVDSQVTMMFWYRQQPGQSLTLIATANQGSEATYESGFVIDKFPISRPNLTFSTLTVSNMSPEDSSIYLCSVFGRLGQSYGGAPKNIQYFGAGTRLSVL.

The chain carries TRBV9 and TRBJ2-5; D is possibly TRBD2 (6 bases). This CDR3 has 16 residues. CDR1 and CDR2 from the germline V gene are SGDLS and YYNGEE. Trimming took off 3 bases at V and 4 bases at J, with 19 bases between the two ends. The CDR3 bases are TGTGCCAGCAGCGCTACCCTTGGCACTAGCCGAGAGACCCAGTACTTC. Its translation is CASSATLGTSRETQYF.

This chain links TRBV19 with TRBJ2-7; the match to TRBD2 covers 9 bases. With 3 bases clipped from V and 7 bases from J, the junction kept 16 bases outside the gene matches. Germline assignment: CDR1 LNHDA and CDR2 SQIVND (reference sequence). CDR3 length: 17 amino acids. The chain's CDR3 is CASSIRASGKAYVEQYF. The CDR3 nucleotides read TGTGCCAGTAGTATCCGAGCTAGCGGGAAGGCGTACGTAGAGCAGTACTTC. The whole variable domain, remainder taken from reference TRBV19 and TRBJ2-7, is DGGITQSPKYLFRKEGQNVTLSCEQNLNHDAMYWYRQDPGQGLRLIYYSQIVNDFQKGDIAEGYSVSREKKESFPLTVTSAQKNPTAFYLCASSIRASGKAYVEQYFGPGTRLTVT.

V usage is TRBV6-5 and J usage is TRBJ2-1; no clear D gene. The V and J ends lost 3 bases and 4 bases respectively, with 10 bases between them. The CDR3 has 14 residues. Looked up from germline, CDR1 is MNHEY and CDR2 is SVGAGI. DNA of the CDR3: TGTGCCAGCAGTTATCGTGCTCAGTACAATGAGCAGTTCTTC. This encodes CASSYRAQYNEQFF.

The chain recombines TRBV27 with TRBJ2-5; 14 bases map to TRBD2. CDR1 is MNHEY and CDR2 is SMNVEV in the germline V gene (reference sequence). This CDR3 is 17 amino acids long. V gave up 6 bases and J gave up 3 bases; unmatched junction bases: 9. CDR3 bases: TGTGCCAGCAGAAAGGATCCGGGACTAGCGGGGGAAGAGACCCAGTACTTC. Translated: CASRKDPGLAGEETQYF.

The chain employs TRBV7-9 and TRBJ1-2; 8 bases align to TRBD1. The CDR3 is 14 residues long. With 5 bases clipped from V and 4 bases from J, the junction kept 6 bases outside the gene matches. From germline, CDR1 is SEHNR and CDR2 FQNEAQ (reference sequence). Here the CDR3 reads CASSPGTGPYGYTF. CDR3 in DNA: TGTGCCAGCAGCCCCGGGACAGGACCCTATGGCTACACCTTC. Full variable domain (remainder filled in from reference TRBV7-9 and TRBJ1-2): DTGVSQNPRHKITKRGQNVTFRCDPISEHNRLYWYRQTLGQGPEFLTYFQNEAQLEKSRLLSDRFSAERPKGSFSTLEIQRTEQGDSAMYLCASSPGTGPYGYTFGSGTRLTVV.

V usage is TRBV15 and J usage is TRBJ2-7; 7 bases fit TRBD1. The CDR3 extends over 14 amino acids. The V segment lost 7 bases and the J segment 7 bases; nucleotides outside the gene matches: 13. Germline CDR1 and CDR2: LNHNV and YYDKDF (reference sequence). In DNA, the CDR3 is TGTGCCACCAAGTACGGGACAGACAGGTGGGAGCAGTACTTC. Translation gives CATKYGTDRWEQYF.

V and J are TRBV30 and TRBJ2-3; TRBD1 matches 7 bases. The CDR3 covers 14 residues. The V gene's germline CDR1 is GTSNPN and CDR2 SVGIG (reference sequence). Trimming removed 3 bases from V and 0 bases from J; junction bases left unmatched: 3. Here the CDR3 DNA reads TGTGCCTGGAGGACACAGGGGAGCACAGATACGCAGTATTTT. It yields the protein CAWRTQGSTDTQYF.

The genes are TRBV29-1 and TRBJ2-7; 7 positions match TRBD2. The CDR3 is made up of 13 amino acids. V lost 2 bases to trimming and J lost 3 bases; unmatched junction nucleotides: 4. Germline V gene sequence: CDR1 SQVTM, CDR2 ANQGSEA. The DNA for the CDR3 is TGCAGCGTTGAATTAAGCGGGATCTACGAGCAGTACTTC. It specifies CSVELSGIYEQYF.

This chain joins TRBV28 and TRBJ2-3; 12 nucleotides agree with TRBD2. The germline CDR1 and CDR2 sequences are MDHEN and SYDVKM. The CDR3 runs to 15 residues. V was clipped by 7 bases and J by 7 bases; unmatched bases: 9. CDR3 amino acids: CASNPLAGGSYTQYF. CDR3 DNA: TGTGCCAGCAACCCCCTAGCGGGAGGGTCTTATACGCAGTATTTT.

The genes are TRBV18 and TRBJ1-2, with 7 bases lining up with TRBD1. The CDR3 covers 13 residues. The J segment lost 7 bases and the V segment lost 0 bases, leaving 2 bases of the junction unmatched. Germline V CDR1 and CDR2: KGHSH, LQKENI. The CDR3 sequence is CASSPPTGTGYTF. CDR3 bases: TGTGCCAGCTCACCACCGACAGGGACTGGCTACACCTTC. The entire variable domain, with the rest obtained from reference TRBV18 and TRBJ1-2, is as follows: NAGVMQNPRHLVRRRGQEARLRCSPMKGHSHVYWYRQLPEEGLKFMVYLQKENIIDESGMPKERFSAEFPKEGPSILRIQQVVRGDSAAYFCASSPPTGTGYTFGSGTRLTVV.

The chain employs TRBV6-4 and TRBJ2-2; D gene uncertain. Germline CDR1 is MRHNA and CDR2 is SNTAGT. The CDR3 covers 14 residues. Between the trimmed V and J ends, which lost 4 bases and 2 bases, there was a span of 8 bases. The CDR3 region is CASSGQTNTGELFF. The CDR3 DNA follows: TGTGCCAGCAGTGGGCAGACAAACACCGGGGAGCTGTTTTTT.

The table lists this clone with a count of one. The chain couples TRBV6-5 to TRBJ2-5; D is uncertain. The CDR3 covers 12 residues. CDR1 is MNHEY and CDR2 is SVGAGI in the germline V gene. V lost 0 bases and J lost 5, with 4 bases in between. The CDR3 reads CASSYSRETQYF. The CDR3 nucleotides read TGTGCCAGCAGTTACTCACGGGAGACCCAGTACTTC.

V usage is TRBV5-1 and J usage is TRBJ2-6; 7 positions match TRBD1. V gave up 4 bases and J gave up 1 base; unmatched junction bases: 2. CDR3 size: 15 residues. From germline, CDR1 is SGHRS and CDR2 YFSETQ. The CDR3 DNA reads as TGCGCCAGCAGCCTGACAGGGTCTGGGGCCAACGTCCTGACTTTC. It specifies CASSLTGSGANVLTF.

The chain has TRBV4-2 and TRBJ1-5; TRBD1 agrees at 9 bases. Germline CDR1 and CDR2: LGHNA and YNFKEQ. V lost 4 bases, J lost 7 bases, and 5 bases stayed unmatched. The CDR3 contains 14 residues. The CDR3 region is CASSRGQGGQPQHF. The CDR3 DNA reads TGTGCCAGCAGCCGGGGACAGGGAGGCCAGCCCCAGCATTTT.

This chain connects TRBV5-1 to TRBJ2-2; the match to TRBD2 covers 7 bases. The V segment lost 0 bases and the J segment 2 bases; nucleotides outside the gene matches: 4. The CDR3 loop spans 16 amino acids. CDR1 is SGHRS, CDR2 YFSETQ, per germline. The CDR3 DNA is TGCGCCAGCAGCTTGGGGTCTAGCGGAAACACCGGGGAGCTGTTTTTT. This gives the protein CASSLGSSGNTGELFF.

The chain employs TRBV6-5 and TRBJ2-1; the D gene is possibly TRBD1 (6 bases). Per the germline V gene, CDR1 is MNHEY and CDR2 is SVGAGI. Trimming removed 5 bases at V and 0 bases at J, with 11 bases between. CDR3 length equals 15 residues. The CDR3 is CASSRTVLSYNEQFF. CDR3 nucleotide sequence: TGTGCCAGCAGTAGGACAGTGCTCTCCTACAATGAGCAGTTCTTC.

The CDR3 nucleotides read TGTGCCAGCACTCTGAGGGCAGCAACTAATGAAAAACTGTTTTTT. The encoded protein is CASTLRAATNEKLFF. The rearrangement uses TRBV11-3 and TRBJ1-4; D remains ambiguous. This CDR3 is built from 15 residues. Trimming took 7 bases from V and 0 from J, leaving 12 bases between them. Germline CDR1 reads SGHNT; CDR2 reads YENEEA.

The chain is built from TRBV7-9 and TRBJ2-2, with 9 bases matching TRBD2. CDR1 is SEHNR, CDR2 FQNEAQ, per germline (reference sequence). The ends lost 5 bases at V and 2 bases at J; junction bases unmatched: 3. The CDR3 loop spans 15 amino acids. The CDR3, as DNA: TGTGCCAGCAGCCGACTAGCGGTTAACACCGGGGAGCTGTTTTTT. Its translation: CASSRLAVNTGELFF.

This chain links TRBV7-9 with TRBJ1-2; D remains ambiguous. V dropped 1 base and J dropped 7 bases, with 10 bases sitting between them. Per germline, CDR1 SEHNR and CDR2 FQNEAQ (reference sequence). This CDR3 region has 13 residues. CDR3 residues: CASSLEGGFGYTF. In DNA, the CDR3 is TGTGCCAGCAGCTTAGAAGGCGGGTTTGGCTACACCTTC.

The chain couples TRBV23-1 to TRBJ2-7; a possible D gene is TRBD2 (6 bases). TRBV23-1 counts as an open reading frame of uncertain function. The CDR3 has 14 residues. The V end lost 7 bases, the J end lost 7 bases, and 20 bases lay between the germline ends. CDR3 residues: CASMARRDGGEQYF. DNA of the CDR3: TGCGCCAGCATGGCCAGGAGGGACGGCGGGGAGCAGTACTTC.